This TCR beta chain was captured by sequencing in a study of identical twins. Between the trimmed V and J ends, which lost 5 bases and 4 bases, there was a span of 12 bases. The CDR3 sequence is 13 residues long. Looked up from germline, CDR1 is SEHNR and CDR2 is FQNEAQ (reference sequence). All donors comprised healthy Caucasians. This clonotype was found a few times. TCRdb reprocessed the 5' RACE reads via MiXCR and lists one record per CDR3 protein. The repertoire holds 200,000 to 300,000 distinct CDR3 sequences, with 9.5% to 15% as singletons. These data also formed part of another study, on yellow fever vaccine responses in identical twins.

The TCR comes from a woman between 18 and 29 years old in good health. The sequencing sample was made of memory (CD45RO+) T cells sorted from blood. The rearrangement links TRBV7-9 to TRBJ2-7; D unclear. CDR3 region: CASSPESLYEQYF. The DNA of the CDR3 is TGTGCCAGCAGCCCTGAGTCACTATACGAGCAGTACTTC.